This T cell receptor (beta chain) appears in the sequencing data of a study of response to subunit inactivated influenza vaccine. TCRdb independently ran MiXCR on the RT-PCR reads; one entry per CDR3 protein. The sample holds hundreds of thousands of distinct CDR3 sequences, 10% to 15% seen once. Trimming left V 0 bases short and J 0 bases short, with 15 bases between. CDR3 length: 17 residues. CDR1 and CDR2 from the germline V gene are LGHNA and YNFKEQ. This clonotype was detected a few times. Material: PBMCs from blood, obtained around seven weeks after vaccination. The V and J genes are TRBV4-2 and TRBJ2-7, with D perhaps matching TRBD1 (6 bases). The TCR originated in a man aged 50-59 years who received an inactivated influenza vaccine. The CDR3 here is CASSQDPGDTFSYEQYF. The CDR3 DNA reads TGTGCCAGCAGCCAAGATCCAGGGGACACCTTCTCCTACGAGCAGTACTTC.